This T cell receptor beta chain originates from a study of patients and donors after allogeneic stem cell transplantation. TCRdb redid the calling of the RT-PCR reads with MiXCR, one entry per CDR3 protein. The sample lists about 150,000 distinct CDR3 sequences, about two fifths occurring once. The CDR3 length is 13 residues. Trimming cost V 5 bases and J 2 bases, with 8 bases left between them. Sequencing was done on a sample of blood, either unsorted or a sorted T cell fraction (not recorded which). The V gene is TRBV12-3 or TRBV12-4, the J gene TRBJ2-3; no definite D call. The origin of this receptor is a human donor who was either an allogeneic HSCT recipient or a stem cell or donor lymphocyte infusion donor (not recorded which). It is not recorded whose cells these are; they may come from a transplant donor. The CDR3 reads CASSVSPTDTQYF. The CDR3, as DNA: TGTGCCAGCAGTGTTTCCCCCACAGATACGCAGTATTTT.